The clone carrying this T cell receptor (beta chain) was recorded at least ten times. This entry comes from a study of T-cell reconstitution after alpha-beta-depleted transplantation in children. The CDR3 contains 14 residues. The V end lost 6 bases, the J end lost 0 bases, and 15 bases lay between the germline ends. Per the germline V gene, CDR1 is DFQATT and CDR2 is SNEGSKA (reference sequence). For TCRbeta, the library was prepared with unique molecular identifiers. TCRdb itself ran the PCR reads through MiXCR, one entry per CDR3 protein. The sample consists of some 590,000 distinct CDR3 sequences, about 10% of them appearing once.

The rearrangement links TRBV20-1 to TRBJ2-7; D perhaps matches TRBD1 (6 bases). The source of this sequence is a human donor who donated a stem cell graft to a child with acute myeloid leukemia. Sample: PBMCs from the stem cell graft donor, taken from the stem cell graft. The CDR3 protein is CSALSGVSSYEQYF. The CDR3 nucleotides read TGCAGTGCACTTTCAGGGGTATCCTCCTACGAGCAGTACTTC.